This T cell receptor (beta chain) was captured by sequencing in a study of blood T cells in healthy people across ages. Sample-barcoded 5' priming and a J-beta primer mix drove a second PCR of 7 to 11 cycles. Each CDR3 protein gets one entry after TCRdb re-called the 5' RACE reads with MiXCR. The repertoire holds about 1.5 million distinct CDR3 sequences, with about 40% as singletons. This sequence was found in a woman between 18 and 29 years old in good health. What was sequenced was blood.

CDR3 DNA: TGCGCCAGCGCATCACTCGGGGCAGATACGCAGTATTTT. Translation gives CASASLGADTQYF. The chain recombines TRBV4-1 with TRBJ2-3; the D gene is possibly TRBD2 (5 bases). V lost 8 bases and J lost 4, with 13 bases in between. Germline V gene data show CDR1 as MGHRA and CDR2 as YSYEKL. The CDR3 has 13 amino acids.